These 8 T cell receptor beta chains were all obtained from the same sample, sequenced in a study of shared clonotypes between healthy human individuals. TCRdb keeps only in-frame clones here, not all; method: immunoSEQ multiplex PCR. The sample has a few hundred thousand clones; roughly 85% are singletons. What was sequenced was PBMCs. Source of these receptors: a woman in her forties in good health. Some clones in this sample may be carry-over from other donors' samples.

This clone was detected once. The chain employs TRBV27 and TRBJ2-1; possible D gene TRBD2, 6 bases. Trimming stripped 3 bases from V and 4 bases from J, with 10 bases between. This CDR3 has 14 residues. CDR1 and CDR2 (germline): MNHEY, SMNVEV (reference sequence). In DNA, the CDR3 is TGTGCCAGCAGTTTGCGCGGGGCTTACAATGAGCAGTTCTTC. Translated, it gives CASSLRGAYNEQFF.

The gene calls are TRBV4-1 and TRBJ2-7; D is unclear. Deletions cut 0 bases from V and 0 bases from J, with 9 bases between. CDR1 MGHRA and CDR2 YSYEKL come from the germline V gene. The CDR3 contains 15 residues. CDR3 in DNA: TGCGCCAGCAGCCAAGATTGGTCCAGCTCCTACGAGCAGTACTTC. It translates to CASSQDWSSSYEQYF.

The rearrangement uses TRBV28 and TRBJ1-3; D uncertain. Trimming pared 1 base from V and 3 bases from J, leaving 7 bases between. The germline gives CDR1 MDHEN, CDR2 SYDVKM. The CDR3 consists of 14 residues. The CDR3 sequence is CASSLSGNGNTIYF. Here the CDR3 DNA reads TGTGCCAGCAGTTTATCGGGAAATGGAAACACCATATATTTT.

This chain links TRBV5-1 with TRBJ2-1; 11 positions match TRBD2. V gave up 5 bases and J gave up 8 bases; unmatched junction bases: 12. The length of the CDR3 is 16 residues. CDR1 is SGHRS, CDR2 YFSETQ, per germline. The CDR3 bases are TGCGCCAGCAGTATCGTAGCGGGAGGGCTGAGCGATGAGCAGTTCTTC. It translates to CASSIVAGGLSDEQFF.

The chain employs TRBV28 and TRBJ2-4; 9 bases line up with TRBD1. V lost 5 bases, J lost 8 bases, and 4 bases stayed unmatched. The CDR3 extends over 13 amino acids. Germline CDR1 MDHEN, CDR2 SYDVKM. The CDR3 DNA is TGTGCCAGCAGTAGACAGGGGGTAGACATTCAGTACTTC. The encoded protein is CASSRQGVDIQYF.

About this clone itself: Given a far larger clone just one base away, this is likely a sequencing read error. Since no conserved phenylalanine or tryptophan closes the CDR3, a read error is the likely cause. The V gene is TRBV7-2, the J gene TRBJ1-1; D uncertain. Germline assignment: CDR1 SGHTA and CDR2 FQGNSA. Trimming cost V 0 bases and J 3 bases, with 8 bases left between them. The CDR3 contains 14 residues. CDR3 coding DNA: TGTGCCAGCAGCTTAGCGGGCAGCCACACTGAAGCTTTCCTT. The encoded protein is CASSLAGSHTEAFL.

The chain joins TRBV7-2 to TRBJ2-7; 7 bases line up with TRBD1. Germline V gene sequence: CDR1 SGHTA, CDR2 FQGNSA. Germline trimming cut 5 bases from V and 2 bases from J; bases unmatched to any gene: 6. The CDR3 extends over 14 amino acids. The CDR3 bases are TGTGCCAGCAGCAATGACAGGGCTACCTACGAGCAGTACTTC. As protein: CASSNDRATYEQYF.

CDR3: CASSLTGLGYTF. The DNA for the CDR3 is TGTGCCAGCAGCCTGACAGGGCTTGGCTACACCTTC. The J gene is TRBJ1-2, the V gene TRBV5-4, with 7 positions matching TRBD1. The germline V gene encodes CDR1 SGHNT and CDR2 YYREEE (reference sequence). The trim removed 4 bases at V and 7 bases at J, leaving 4 bases unmatched. CDR3 length equals 12 residues.